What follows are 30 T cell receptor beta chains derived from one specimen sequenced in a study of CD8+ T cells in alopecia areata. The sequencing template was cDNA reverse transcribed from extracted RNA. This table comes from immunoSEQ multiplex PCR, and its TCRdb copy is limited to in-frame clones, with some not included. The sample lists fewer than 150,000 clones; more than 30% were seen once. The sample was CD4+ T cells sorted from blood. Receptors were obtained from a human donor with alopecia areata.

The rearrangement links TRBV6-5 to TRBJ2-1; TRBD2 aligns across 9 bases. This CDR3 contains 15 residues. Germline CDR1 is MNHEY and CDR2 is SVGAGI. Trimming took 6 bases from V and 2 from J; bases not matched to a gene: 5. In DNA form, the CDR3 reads TGTGCCAGCAGAGGGACTAGCTGGGCCTACAATGAGCAGTTCTTC. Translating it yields CASRGTSWAYNEQFF.

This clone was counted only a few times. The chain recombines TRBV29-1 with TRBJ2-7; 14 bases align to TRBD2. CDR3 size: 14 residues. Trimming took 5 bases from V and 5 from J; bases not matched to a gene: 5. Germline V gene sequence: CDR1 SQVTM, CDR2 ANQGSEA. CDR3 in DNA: TGCAGCGTTCTCGGACTAGCGGGAGGCGACGAGCAGTACTTC. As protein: CSVLGLAGGDEQYF.

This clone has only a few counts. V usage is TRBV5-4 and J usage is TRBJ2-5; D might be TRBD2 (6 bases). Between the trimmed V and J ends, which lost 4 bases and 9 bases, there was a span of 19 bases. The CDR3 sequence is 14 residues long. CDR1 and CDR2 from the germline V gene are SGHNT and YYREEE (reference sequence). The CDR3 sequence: CASSAPGDSRSQYF. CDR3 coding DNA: TGTGCCAGCAGCGCTCCCGGGGACTCACGGTCCCAGTACTTC.

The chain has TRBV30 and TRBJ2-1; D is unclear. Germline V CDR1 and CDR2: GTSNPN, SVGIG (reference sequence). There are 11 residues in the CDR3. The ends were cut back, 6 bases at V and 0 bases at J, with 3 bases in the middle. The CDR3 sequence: CACNSYNEQFF. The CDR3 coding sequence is TGTGCCTGCAACTCCTACAATGAGCAGTTCTTC.

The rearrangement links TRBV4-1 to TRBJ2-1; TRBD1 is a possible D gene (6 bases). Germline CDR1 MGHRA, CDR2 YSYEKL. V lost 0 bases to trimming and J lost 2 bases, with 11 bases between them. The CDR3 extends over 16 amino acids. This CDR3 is CASSQDHRVAYNEQFF. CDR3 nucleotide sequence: TGCGCCAGCAGCCAAGATCACAGGGTCGCCTACAATGAGCAGTTCTTC.

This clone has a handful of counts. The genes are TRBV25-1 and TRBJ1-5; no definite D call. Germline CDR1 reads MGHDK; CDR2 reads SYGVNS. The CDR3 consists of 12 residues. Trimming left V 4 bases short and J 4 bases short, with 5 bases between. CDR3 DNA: TGTGCCAGCAGTGCAATAAATCAGCCCCAGCATTTT. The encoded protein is CASSAINQPQHF.

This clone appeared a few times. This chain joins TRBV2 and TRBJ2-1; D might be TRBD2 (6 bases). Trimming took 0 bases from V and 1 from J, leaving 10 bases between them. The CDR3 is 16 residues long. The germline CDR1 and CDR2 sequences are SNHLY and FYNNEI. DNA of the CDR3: TGTGCCAGCAGTGAAGCGCGGCGGGGTTCCTACAATGAGCAGTTCTTC. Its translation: CASSEARRGSYNEQFF.

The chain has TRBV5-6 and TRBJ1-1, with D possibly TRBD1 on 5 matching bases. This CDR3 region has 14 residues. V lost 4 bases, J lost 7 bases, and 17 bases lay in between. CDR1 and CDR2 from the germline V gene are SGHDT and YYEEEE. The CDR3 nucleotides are TGTGCCAGCAGCCTGCAGAGGGGAGTTGGTGAAGCTTTCTTT. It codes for CASSLQRGVGEAFF. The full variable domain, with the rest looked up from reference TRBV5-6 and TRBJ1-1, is DAGVTQSPTHLIKTRGQQVTLRCSPKSGHDTVSWYQQALGQGPQFIFQYYEEEERQRGNFPDRFSGHQFPNYSSELNVNALLLGDSALYLCASSLQRGVGEAFFGQGTRLTVV.

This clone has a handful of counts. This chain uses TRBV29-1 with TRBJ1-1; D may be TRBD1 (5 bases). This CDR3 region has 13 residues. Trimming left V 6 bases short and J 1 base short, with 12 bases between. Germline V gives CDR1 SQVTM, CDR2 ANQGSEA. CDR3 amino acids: CSVAMGPNTEAFF. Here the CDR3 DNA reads TGCAGCGTCGCAATGGGACCGAACACTGAAGCTTTCTTT.

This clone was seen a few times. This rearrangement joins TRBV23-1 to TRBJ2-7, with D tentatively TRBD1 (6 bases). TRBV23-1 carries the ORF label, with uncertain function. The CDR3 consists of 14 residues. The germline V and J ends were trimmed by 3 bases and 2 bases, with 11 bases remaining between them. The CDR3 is CASSHPSGAYEQYF. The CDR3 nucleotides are TGCGCCAGCAGTCATCCCTCAGGGGCCTACGAGCAGTACTTC.

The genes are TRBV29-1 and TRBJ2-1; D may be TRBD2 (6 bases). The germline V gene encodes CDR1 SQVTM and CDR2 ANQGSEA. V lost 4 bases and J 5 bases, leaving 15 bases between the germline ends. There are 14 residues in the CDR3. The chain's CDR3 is CSVAPLREDNEQFF. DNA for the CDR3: TGCAGCGTTGCCCCCTTGAGGGAGGACAATGAGCAGTTCTTC.

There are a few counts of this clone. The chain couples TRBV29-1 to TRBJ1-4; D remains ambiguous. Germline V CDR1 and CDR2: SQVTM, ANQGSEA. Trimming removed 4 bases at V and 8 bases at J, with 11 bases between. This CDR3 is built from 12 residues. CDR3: CSVGQSGEKLFF. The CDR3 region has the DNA TGCAGCGTTGGACAATCTGGCGAAAAACTGTTTTTT.

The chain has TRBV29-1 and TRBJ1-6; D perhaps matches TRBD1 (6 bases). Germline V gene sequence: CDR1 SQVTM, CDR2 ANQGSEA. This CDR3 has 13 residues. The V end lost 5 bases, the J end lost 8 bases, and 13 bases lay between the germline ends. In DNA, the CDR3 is TGCAGCGTTTCTACAGGGCAGGATTCACCCCTCCACTTT. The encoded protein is CSVSTGQDSPLHF.

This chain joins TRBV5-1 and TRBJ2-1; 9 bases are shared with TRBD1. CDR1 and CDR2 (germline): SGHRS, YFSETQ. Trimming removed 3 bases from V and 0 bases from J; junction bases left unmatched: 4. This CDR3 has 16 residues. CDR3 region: CASSSSQGASYNEQFF. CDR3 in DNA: TGCGCCAGCAGCTCCTCACAGGGGGCCTCCTACAATGAGCAGTTCTTC. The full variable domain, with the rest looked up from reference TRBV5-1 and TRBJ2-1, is KAGVTQTPRYLIKTRGQQVTLSCSPISGHRSVSWYQQTPGQGLQFLFEYFSETQRNKGNFPGRFSGRQFSNSRSEMNVSTLELGDSALYLCASSSSQGASYNEQFFGPGTRLTVL.

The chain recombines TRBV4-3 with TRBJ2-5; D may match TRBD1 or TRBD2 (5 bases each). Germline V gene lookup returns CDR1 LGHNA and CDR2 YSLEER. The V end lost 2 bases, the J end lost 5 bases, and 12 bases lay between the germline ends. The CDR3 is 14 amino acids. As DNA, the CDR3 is TGCGCCAGCAGCCAACGTTATGGGGGTGAGACCCAGTACTTC. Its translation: CASSQRYGGETQYF.

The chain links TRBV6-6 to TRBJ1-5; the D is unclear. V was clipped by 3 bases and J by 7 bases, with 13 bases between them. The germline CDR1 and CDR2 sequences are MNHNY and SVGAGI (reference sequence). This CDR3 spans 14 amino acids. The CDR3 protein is CASSYTPGGQPQHF. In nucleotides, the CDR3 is TGTGCCAGCAGTTATACCCCTGGCGGCCAGCCCCAGCATTTT.

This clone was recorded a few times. CDR3 in amino acids: CSVVRQAGTGGHEQFF. The DNA for the CDR3 is TGCAGCGTTGTGAGGCAAGCCGGGACAGGGGGCCATGAGCAGTTCTTC. This sequence joins TRBV29-1 and TRBJ2-1; 12 bases agree with TRBD1. Germline V gives CDR1 SQVTM, CDR2 ANQGSEA. The CDR3 loop spans 16 amino acids. Trimming cost V 4 bases and J 8 bases; bases outside gene matches: 12.

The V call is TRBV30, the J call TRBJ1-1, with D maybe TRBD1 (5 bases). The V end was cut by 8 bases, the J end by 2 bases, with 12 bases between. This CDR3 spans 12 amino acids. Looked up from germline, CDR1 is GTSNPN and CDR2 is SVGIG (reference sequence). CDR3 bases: TGTGCCGGACAAAACAGAAACACTGAAGCTTTCTTT. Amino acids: CAGQNRNTEAFF.

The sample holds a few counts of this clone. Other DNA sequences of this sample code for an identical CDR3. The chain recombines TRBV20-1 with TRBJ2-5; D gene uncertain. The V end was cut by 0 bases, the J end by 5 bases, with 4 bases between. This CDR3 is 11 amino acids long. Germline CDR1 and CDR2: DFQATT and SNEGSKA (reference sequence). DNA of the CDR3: TGCAGTGCTAGAGATAGGGAGACCCAGTACTTC. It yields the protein CSARDRETQYF.

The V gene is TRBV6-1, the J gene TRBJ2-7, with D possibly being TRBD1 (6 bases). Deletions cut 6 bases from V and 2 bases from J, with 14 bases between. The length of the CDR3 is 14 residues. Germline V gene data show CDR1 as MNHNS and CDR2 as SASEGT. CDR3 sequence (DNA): TGTGCCAGCAGCCCGGGACACCAGACCTACGAGCAGTACTTC. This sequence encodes CASSPGHQTYEQYF.

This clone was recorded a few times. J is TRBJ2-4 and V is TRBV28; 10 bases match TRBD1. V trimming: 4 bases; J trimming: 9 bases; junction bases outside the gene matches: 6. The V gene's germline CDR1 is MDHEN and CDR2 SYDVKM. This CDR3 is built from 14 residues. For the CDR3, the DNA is TGTGCCAGCAGTTACGACAGGGGGCCTTCCATTCAGTACTTC. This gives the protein CASSYDRGPSIQYF. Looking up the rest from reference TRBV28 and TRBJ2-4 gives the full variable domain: DVKVTQSSRYLVKRTGEKVFLECVQDMDHENMFWYRQDPGLGLRLIYFSYDVKMKEKGDIPEGYSVSREKKERFSLILESASTNQTSMYLCASSYDRGPSIQYFGAGTRLSVL.

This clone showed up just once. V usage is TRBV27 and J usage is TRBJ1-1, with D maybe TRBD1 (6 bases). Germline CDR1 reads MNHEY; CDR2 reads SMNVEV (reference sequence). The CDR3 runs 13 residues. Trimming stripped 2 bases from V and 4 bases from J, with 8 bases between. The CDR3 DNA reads TGTGCCAGCAGTTTACGAGGGGGCACTGAAGCTTTCTTT. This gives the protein CASSLRGGTEAFF.

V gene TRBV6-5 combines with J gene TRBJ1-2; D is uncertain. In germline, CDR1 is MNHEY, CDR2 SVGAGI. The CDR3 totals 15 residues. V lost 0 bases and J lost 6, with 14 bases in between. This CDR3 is CASSYSRVGGHGYTF. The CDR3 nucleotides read TGTGCCAGCAGTTACTCTAGGGTTGGCGGCCATGGCTACACCTTC.

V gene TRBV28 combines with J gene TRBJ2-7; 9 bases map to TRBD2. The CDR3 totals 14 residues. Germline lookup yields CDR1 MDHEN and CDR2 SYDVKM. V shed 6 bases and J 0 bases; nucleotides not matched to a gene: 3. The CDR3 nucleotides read TGTGCCAGCAGACTAGCGGGCCTCTCCTACGAGCAGTACTTC. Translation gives CASRLAGLSYEQYF. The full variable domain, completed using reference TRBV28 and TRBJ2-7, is DVKVTQSSRYLVKRTGEKVFLECVQDMDHENMFWYRQDPGLGLRLIYFSYDVKMKEKGDIPEGYSVSREKKERFSLILESASTNQTSMYLCASRLAGLSYEQYFGPGTRLTVT.

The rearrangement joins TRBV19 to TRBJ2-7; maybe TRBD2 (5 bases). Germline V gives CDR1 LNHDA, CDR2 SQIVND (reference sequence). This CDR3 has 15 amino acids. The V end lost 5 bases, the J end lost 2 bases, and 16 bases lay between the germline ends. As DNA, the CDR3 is TGTGCCAGTAGTGCAGGACTTGCGGCGACCTACGAGCAGTACTTC. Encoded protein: CASSAGLAATYEQYF.

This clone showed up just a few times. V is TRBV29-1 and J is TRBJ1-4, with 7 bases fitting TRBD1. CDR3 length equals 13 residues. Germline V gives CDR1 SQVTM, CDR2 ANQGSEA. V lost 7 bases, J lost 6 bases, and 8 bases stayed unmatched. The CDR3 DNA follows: TGCAGCGCCCGGGACAGCAAGGATGAAAAACTGTTTTTT. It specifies CSARDSKDEKLFF.

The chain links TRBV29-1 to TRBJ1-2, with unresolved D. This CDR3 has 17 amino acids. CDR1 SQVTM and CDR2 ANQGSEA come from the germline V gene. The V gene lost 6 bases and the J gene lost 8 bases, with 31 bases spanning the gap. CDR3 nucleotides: TGCAGCGTGTACGGCTTTTGGGATCGCCGCGGGTCTAGCGGCTACACCTTC. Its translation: CSVYGFWDRRGSSGYTF.

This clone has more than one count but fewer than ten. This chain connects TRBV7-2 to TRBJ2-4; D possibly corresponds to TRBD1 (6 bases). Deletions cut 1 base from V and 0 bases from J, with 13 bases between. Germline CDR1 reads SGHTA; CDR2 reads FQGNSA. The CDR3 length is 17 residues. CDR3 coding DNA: TGTGCCAGCAGCTTAGAAGGACAGTCATTAGCCAAAAACATTCAGTACTTC. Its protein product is CASSLEGQSLAKNIQYF.

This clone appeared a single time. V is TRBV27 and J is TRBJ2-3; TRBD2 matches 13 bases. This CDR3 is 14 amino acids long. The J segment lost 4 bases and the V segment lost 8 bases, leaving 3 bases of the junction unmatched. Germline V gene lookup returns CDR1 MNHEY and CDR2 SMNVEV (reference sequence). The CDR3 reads CASGLAGVPDTQYF. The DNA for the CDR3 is TGTGCCAGCGGACTAGCGGGAGTACCAGATACGCAGTATTTT.

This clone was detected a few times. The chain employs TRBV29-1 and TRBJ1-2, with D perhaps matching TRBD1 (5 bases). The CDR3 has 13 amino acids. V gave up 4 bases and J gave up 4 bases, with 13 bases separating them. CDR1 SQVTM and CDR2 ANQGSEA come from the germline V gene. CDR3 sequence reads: CSVVRAPGYGYTF. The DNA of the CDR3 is TGCAGCGTTGTCAGGGCCCCTGGCTATGGCTACACCTTC.